This TCR beta chain was recorded in a study of T-cell memory formation after mild COVID-19. Study as a whole: In these data, TCR clusters were largely donor specific.

CDR3 length equals 12 residues. The V end was cut by 5 bases, the J end by 3 bases, with 8 bases between. Germline V CDR1 and CDR2: SEHNR, FQNEAQ (reference sequence). Study-wide points: Clonal second-wave expansions that peaked on day 37 had unconfirmed SARS-CoV-2 specificity.

This clonotype was seen more than once but under ten times. The antigen is unknown. The 5'RACE method, run with constant-segment primers, produced TCR alpha and TCR beta cDNA libraries (carrying sample barcodes and UMIs). MiXCR was run by TCRdb on the 5' RACE reads, yielding one entry per CDR3 protein. The table records 350,000 to 450,000 distinct CDR3 sequences, roughly 20% of them present only once. Sequencing was performed on PBMCs or a T cell subset sorted from them (not recorded which). This chain connects TRBV7-9 to TRBJ2-7; D is uncertain. This TCR was sampled from an adult woman who had mild COVID-19 (a few samples of this study predate the infection). Cell type and time point are not known. CDR3 sequence: CASSRLIYEQYF. The CDR3 coding sequence is TGTGCCAGCAGCCGACTGATCTACGAGCAGTACTTC.